The 25 T cell receptor beta chains below were found in one sample sequenced in a study of T cell responses to AZD1222 COVID-19 vaccine. TCRdb's table, derived via immunoSEQ multiplex PCR, lists solely in-frame clones and lacks some. The data show about 140,000 clones, over 85% seen once. The sample was peripheral blood, taken on day 0 of AZD1222 vaccination. All receptors come from an adult in good health.

The chain is built from TRBV15 and TRBJ1-3, with D unclear. Trimming shortened V by 1 base and J by 15 bases, and 16 bases separated the two germline ends. Germline V gives CDR1 LNHNV, CDR2 YYDKDF (reference sequence). The CDR3 spans 13 residues. The CDR3 bases are TGTGCCACCAGCAGAGGGACGTCTGGGCCTCAATATTTT. Its translation is CATSRGTSGPQYF.

CDR3 loop: CSVLDRQYNYGYTF. The CDR3 bases are TGCAGCGTCCTTGACAGGCAGTATAACTATGGCTACACCTTC. The V gene is TRBV29-1, the J gene TRBJ1-2; D possibly corresponds to TRBD1 (6 bases). The CDR3 has 14 residues. CDR1 and CDR2 from the germline V gene are SQVTM and ANQGSEA. V was pared by 6 bases and J by 1 base, with 15 bases between. Variable domain in full (rest from reference TRBV29-1 and TRBJ1-2): SAVISQKPSRDICQRGTSLTIQCQVDSQVTMMFWYRQQPGQSLTLIATANQGSEATYESGFVIDKFPISRPNLTFSTLTVSNMSPEDSSIYLCSVLDRQYNYGYTFGSGTRLTVV.

The V and J genes are TRBV6-5 and TRBJ2-5; no clear D. The ends were cut back, 6 bases at V and 1 base at J, with 15 bases in the middle. The CDR3 consists of 15 residues. Germline V gene lookup returns CDR1 MNHEY and CDR2 SVGAGI. CDR3 sequence: CASSHWGTPQETQYF. DNA for the CDR3: TGTGCCAGCAGCCACTGGGGAACCCCCCAAGAGACCCAGTACTTC.

CDR3 amino acids: CASSQAWDPEHEQYF. CDR3 sequence (DNA): TGTGCCAGCAGCCAAGCTTGGGACCCGGAGCACGAGCAGTACTTC. This chain links TRBV4-2 with TRBJ2-7, with D perhaps matching TRBD1 or TRBD2 (5 bases each). The CDR3 spans 15 residues. The V end was cut by 1 base, the J end by 5 bases, with 15 bases between. Germline V lookup: CDR1 LGHNA, CDR2 YNFKEQ.

The V call is TRBV19, the J call TRBJ2-5, with TRBD1 identical over 12 bases. Germline V CDR1 and CDR2: LNHDA, SQIVND (reference sequence). Trimming removed 6 bases from V and 3 bases from J; junction bases left unmatched: 2. The CDR3 runs 14 residues. Written as DNA, the CDR3 is TGTGCCAGTAGGGGGACAGGGGGCAAAGAGACCCAGTACTTC. Protein product: CASRGTGGKETQYF. Together with reference TRBV19 and TRBJ2-5, the CDR3 gives the full variable domain: DGGITQSPKYLFRKEGQNVTLSCEQNLNHDAMYWYRQDPGQGLRLIYYSQIVNDFQKGDIAEGYSVSREKKESFPLTVTSAQKNPTAFYLCASRGTGGKETQYFGPGTRLLVL.

The chain recombines TRBV19 with TRBJ1-1, with D possibly being TRBD1 (5 bases). Germline values: CDR1 LNHDA, CDR2 SQIVND (reference sequence). The CDR3 length is 16 residues. Trimming cost V 4 bases and J 1 base, with 16 bases left between them. The CDR3 DNA sequence: TGTGCCAGTAGTACGATTTCAGGACAAAAGAACACTGAAGCTTTCTTT. Translating it yields CASSTISGQKNTEAFF.

V is TRBV11-2 and J is TRBJ2-6; D not resolved. There are 16 residues in the CDR3. Between the trimmed V and J ends, which lost 5 bases and 4 bases, there was a span of 15 bases. Germline values: CDR1 SGHAT, CDR2 FQNNGV. In DNA form, the CDR3 reads TGTGCCAGCAGCCAAATCCGAGCGTCCGGGGCCAACGTCCTGACTTTC. This encodes CASSQIRASGANVLTF.

This chain links TRBV10-3 with TRBJ1-6, with D uncertain. The CDR3 runs to 14 residues. Germline lookup yields CDR1 ENHRY and CDR2 SYGVKD. V was pared by 4 bases and J by 5 bases, with 9 bases between. The DNA for the CDR3 is TGTGCCATCAGTGCGTCGGCCGATAATTCACCCCTCCACTTT. This codes for CAISASADNSPLHF.

The chain carries TRBV19 and TRBJ2-5, with 8 positions matching TRBD1. Looked up from germline, CDR1 is LNHDA and CDR2 is SQIVND (reference sequence). The CDR3 totals 15 residues. V lost 3 bases to trimming and J lost 5 bases; unmatched junction nucleotides: 8. The CDR3 region has the DNA TGTGCCAGTAGTATGGTGACAGGGGCGGTTGAGACCCAGTACTTC. Protein: CASSMVTGAVETQYF.

With regard to this clone: Other nucleotide sequences in the sample specify the same CDR3. The chain combines TRBV5-1 with TRBJ2-3; possibly TRBD2 for D (6 bases). There are 15 residues in the CDR3. Trimming took 1 base from V and 1 from J, leaving 10 bases between them. Germline CDR1 and CDR2: SGHRS and YFSETQ. CDR3 DNA sequence: TGCGCCAGCAGCTTGCGGGGGATGGGCACAGATACGCAGTATTTT. It yields the protein CASSLRGMGTDTQYF. The full variable domain, rest sourced from reference TRBV5-1 and TRBJ2-3, is KAGVTQTPRYLIKTRGQQVTLSCSPISGHRSVSWYQQTPGQGLQFLFEYFSETQRNKGNFPGRFSGRQFSNSRSEMNVSTLELGDSALYLCASSLRGMGTDTQYFGPGTRLTVL.

V and J are TRBV4-3 and TRBJ2-3; 7 nucleotides match TRBD2. The CDR3 contains 16 residues. Trimming cost V 1 base and J 0 bases; bases outside gene matches: 4. Per germline, CDR1 LGHNA and CDR2 YSLEER. The CDR3 here is CASSQGSGRSTDTQYF. The CDR3 nucleotides read TGCGCCAGCAGCCAAGGGTCCGGGAGGAGCACAGATACGCAGTATTTT.

The chain uses TRBV25-1 and TRBJ1-2; D unclear. The CDR3 extends over 13 amino acids. Germline CDR1 is MGHDK and CDR2 is SYGVNS. Trimming shortened V by 4 bases and J by 4 bases, and 10 bases separated the two germline ends. The CDR3 nucleotides are TGTGCCAGCAGTGGCAGCGTCGGCTATGGCTACACCTTC. Protein product: CASSGSVGYGYTF.

V usage is TRBV6-2 or TRBV6-3 and J usage is TRBJ2-5, with D maybe TRBD2 (6 bases). Germline loops: CDR1 MNHEY, CDR2 SVGEGT. The CDR3 has 15 residues. The ends were cut back, 4 bases at V and 4 bases at J, with 16 bases in the middle. The CDR3 here is CASSSWRDEGETQYF. The CDR3 DNA sequence: TGTGCCAGCAGTTCATGGAGGGACGAAGGAGAGACCCAGTACTTC.

This chain links TRBV9 with TRBJ2-1, with 8 bases matching TRBD2. CDR1 SGDLS and CDR2 YYNGEE come from the germline V gene. This CDR3 spans 16 amino acids. V shed 4 bases and J 3 bases; nucleotides not matched to a gene: 9. In nucleotides, the CDR3 is TGTGCCAGCAGCTCCAGACTAGCGACCTTCTACAATGAGCAGTTCTTC. Protein sequence: CASSSRLATFYNEQFF.

The chain combines TRBV6-2 or TRBV6-3 with TRBJ1-1, with D perhaps matching TRBD1 (5 bases). CDR1 and CDR2 from the germline V gene are MNHEY and SVGEGT. Deletions cut 4 bases from V and 0 bases from J, with 12 bases between. The CDR3 is made up of 15 amino acids. For the CDR3, the DNA is TGTGCCAGCAGTTTCTCAGGGTTAGTGAACACTGAAGCTTTCTTT. Protein sequence: CASSFSGLVNTEAFF.

This chain uses TRBV4-1 with TRBJ2-7; D is undetermined. CDR1 is MGHRA and CDR2 is YSYEKL in the germline V gene. This CDR3 is 14 amino acids long. Trimming stripped 0 bases from V and 3 bases from J, with 9 bases between. CDR3 coding DNA: TGCGCCAGCAGCCAAGACTCCTCCCGCTACGAGCAGTACTTC. Amino acids: CASSQDSSRYEQYF.

J is TRBJ1-3 and V is TRBV5-1, with TRBD1 identical over 7 bases. The germline V gene has CDR1 SGHRS and CDR2 YFSETQ. V was clipped by 4 bases and J by 2 bases; unmatched bases: 3. This CDR3 is 14 amino acids long. The CDR3 bases are TGCGCCAGCAGCGCGGGACAGCCTGGAAACACCATATATTTT. Protein product: CASSAGQPGNTIYF.

This chain connects TRBV3-1 (or the pseudogene TRBV3-2) to TRBJ1-3; D possibly corresponds to TRBD1 (6 bases). The CDR3 is 17 residues long. The germline V gene has CDR1 LGHDT and CDR2 YNNKEL (reference sequence). Trimming stripped 2 bases from V and 0 bases from J, with 14 bases between. CDR3 sequence reads: CASSQPVGALSGNTIYF. CDR3 bases: TGTGCCAGCAGCCAACCTGTGGGGGCACTCTCTGGAAACACCATATATTTT.

The rearrangement joins TRBV5-8 to TRBJ1-2; D unclear. The CDR3 is 13 residues long. Trimming removed 0 bases at V and 2 bases at J, with 5 bases between. Per the germline V gene, CDR1 is SGHTS and CDR2 is YDEGEE. CDR3 residues: CASSLERNYGYTF. Here the CDR3 DNA reads TGTGCCAGCAGCTTGGAGAGAAACTATGGCTACACCTTC.

In its sample, this clone was seen once. This chain uses TRBV7-9 with TRBJ2-3; D is unclear. V shed 7 bases and J shed 6 bases, with 8 bases lying between them. The length of the CDR3 is 11 residues. Germline CDR1 is SEHNR and CDR2 is FQNEAQ (reference sequence). In DNA form, the CDR3 reads TGTGCCAGCACCCCCCAGGATACGCAGTATTTT. Encoded protein: CASTPQDTQYF.

The chain employs TRBV6-2 or TRBV6-3 and TRBJ2-1; 12 bases map to TRBD2. V trimming: 6 bases; J trimming: 2 bases; junction bases outside the gene matches: 2. Germline lookup yields CDR1 MNHEY and CDR2 SVGEGT. There are 15 residues in the CDR3. DNA for the CDR3: TGTGCCAGCAGCAGACTAGCGGGAGCCTACAATGAGCAGTTCTTC. Translated: CASSRLAGAYNEQFF.

This clone occurred a few times. The chain links TRBV28 to TRBJ2-7; 11 bases are a match to TRBD2. Germline V gene lookup returns CDR1 MDHEN and CDR2 SYDVKM. With 6 bases clipped from V and 5 bases from J, the junction kept 6 bases outside the gene matches. This CDR3 spans 14 amino acids. The CDR3 region is CASSTSGGLDEQYF. The CDR3 DNA is TGTGCCAGCAGCACTAGCGGGGGCTTGGACGAGCAGTACTTC.

This clone has ten or more counts. This chain uses TRBV20-1 with TRBJ1-6, with D possibly being TRBD1 (6 bases). The V and J ends lost 3 bases and 7 bases respectively, with 10 bases between them. CDR1 DFQATT and CDR2 SNEGSKA come from the germline V gene (reference sequence). The CDR3 is 13 amino acids. The CDR3 DNA follows: TGCAGTGCTAGTAAGGGGGGCAATTCACCCCTCCACTTT. The encoded protein is CSASKGGNSPLHF.

The CDR3 DNA reads TGTGCCAGCAGTTACTCGTCCCTAGCGGGATTCTTGGGGGAGCAGTACTTC. Amino acids: CASSYSSLAGFLGEQYF. This sequence joins TRBV6-2 or TRBV6-3 and TRBJ2-7, with 9 nucleotides matching TRBD2. The J segment lost 7 bases and the V segment lost 0 bases, leaving 13 bases of the junction unmatched. CDR3 length equals 17 residues. Germline CDR1 is MNHEY and CDR2 is SVGEGT.

This clone has only one observation. The gene calls are TRBV4-1 and TRBJ2-2, with D possibly matching TRBD2 (6 bases). The germline gives CDR1 MGHRA, CDR2 YSYEKL. CDR3 length: 15 residues. Trimming shortened V by 6 bases and J by 6 bases, and 17 bases separated the two germline ends. The CDR3 sequence is CASRGPGLESGELFF. The CDR3 DNA reads TGCGCCAGCAGAGGGCCGGGACTTGAGTCCGGGGAGCTGTTTTTT.